The rows below give T cell receptor beta chains drawn from one sample of a study of T cells in Graves' hyperthyroidism and ophthalmopathy. TCRdb used MiXCR to reprocess the multiplex PCR reads, holding one entry per CDR3 protein. The sample includes 550,000 to 700,000 distinct CDR3 sequences, roughly 50% of them seen just once. Material for sequencing was peripheral blood or thyroid tissue (not recorded which). These receptors all come from an adult woman with Graves' disease, either hyperthyroidism or ophthalmopathy (not recorded which). Each CDR3 is given with its conserved first and last residue. D genes are given only for firm matches. Rows give clone size only sometimes, using once, few, many, or a class for an expanded clone.

abundance: -
j_gene: TRBJ2-7
v_gene: TRBV9
d_gene: -
CDR3nt: TGTGCCAGCAGCGGATCCCGGGCCGGAGGACGCAAGCAGTACTTC
CDR3aa: CASSGSRAGGRKQYF

abundance: few
j_gene: TRBJ2-5
v_gene: TRBV29-1
d_gene: -
CDR3nt: TGCAGCGTTGAAGGGGTGAGGACCGGGGAGACCCAGTACTTC
CDR3aa: CSVEGVRTGETQYF

abundance: once
j_gene: TRBJ2-5
v_gene: TRBV10-3
d_gene: -
CDR3nt: TGTGCCATCAGTGACAGGGGACTCGGGACCCAGTACTTC
CDR3aa: CAISDRGLGTQYF

abundance: many
j_gene: TRBJ1-2
v_gene: TRBV7-9
d_gene: TRBD1
CDR3nt: TGTGCCAGCAGCTCTGGACAGGCCTATGGCTACACCTTC
CDR3aa: CASSSGQAYGYTF

abundance: -
j_gene: TRBJ1-5
v_gene: TRBV24-1
d_gene: TRBD1
CDR3nt: TGTGCTAGAGACAGGGTCGGGAATCAGCCCCAGCATTTT
CDR3aa: CARDRVGNQPQHF

abundance: -
j_gene: TRBJ2-7
v_gene: TRBV24-1
d_gene: TRBD1
CDR3nt: TGTGCCAGCAGCAAAACGGGACAGGGCTACGAGCAGTACTTC
CDR3aa: CASSKTGQGYEQYF

abundance: -
j_gene: TRBJ2-5
v_gene: TRBV25-1
d_gene: -
CDR3nt: TGTGCCAGCAAGGGCCTGGAAGAGACCCAGTACTTC
CDR3aa: CASKGLEETQYF

abundance: many
j_gene: TRBJ2-7
v_gene: TRBV5-1
d_gene: TRBD2
CDR3nt: TGCGCCACCCGGGGGGGGCAGTCCTACGAGCAGTACTTC
CDR3aa: CATRGGQSYEQYF

abundance: once
j_gene: TRBJ2-7
v_gene: TRBV20-1
d_gene: TRBD2
CDR3nt: TGCAGTGCTAGAGCACTAGCGTTCCAGGGCGAGCAGTACTTC
CDR3aa: CSARALAFQGEQYF

abundance: -
j_gene: TRBJ2-3
v_gene: TRBV7-8
d_gene: TRBD1
CDR3nt: TGTGCCAGCAGACCAGGGGGTTGGAGCACAGATACGCAGTATTTT
CDR3aa: CASRPGGWSTDTQYF

abundance: few
j_gene: TRBJ1-1
v_gene: TRBV27
d_gene: TRBD1
CDR3nt: TGTGCCAGCAGTTCGGGACAGACTCTGAACACTGAAGCTTTCTTT
CDR3aa: CASSSGQTLNTEAFF

abundance: many
j_gene: TRBJ1-1
v_gene: TRBV2
d_gene: -
CDR3nt: TGTGCCAGCAGGTCGGCCAGCGTTGGTGTGAACACTGAAGCTTTCTTT
CDR3aa: CASRSASVGVNTEAFF

abundance: -
j_gene: TRBJ1-3
v_gene: TRBV7-8
d_gene: TRBD1
CDR3nt: TGTGCCAGCAGCACGCGGACAGGGTACACCATATATTTT
CDR3aa: CASSTRTGYTIYF

abundance: many
j_gene: TRBJ1-2
v_gene: TRBV20-1
d_gene: -
CDR3nt: TGCAGTGCCGAAACCAAGAACTATGGCTACACCTTC
CDR3aa: CSAETKNYGYTF

abundance: -
j_gene: TRBJ1-1
v_gene: TRBV6-4
d_gene: -
CDR3nt: TGTGCCAGCAGAGATATGGGGGCAGTCACTGAAGCTTTCTTT
CDR3aa: CASRDMGAVTEAFF

abundance: many
j_gene: TRBJ2-7
v_gene: TRBV7-9
d_gene: -
CDR3nt: TGTGCCAGCAGCTTAGGAGAGCCGGGACCAAGGAGCTCCTACGAGCAGTACTTC
CDR3aa: CASSLGEPGPRSSYEQYF

abundance: -
j_gene: TRBJ1-1
v_gene: TRBV6-5
d_gene: TRBD1
CDR3nt: TGTGCCACAGGTACCGGGACAGTTAATCGGGAAGCTTTCTTT
CDR3aa: CATGTGTVNREAFF

abundance: -
j_gene: TRBJ1-1
v_gene: TRBV21-1
d_gene: -
CDR3nt: TGTGCCAGCAGCAACCAGACAGGATCCCGGGAGGCTTTCTTT
CDR3aa: CASSNQTGSREAFF

abundance: -
j_gene: TRBJ2-5
v_gene: TRBV13
d_gene: TRBD2
CDR3nt: TGTGCCAGCGGCAGAAGGGCGGGAGGGACCCAGTACTTC
CDR3aa: CASGRRAGGTQYF

abundance: once
j_gene: TRBJ1-3
v_gene: TRBV20-1
d_gene: TRBD1
CDR3nt: TGCAGTGCTTATCAGGGGGCCGGAAACACCATATATTTT
CDR3aa: CSAYQGAGNTIYF

abundance: many
j_gene: TRBJ1-3
v_gene: TRBV4-1
d_gene: -
CDR3nt: TGCGCCAGCAGCCAAGACAGATCAGGAAACACCATATATTTT
CDR3aa: CASSQDRSGNTIYF

abundance: -
j_gene: TRBJ2-7
v_gene: TRBV27
d_gene: TRBD1
CDR3nt: TGTGCCAGCAGCGCAAGTCCGGGACAGGGACCTTACGAGCAGTACTTC
CDR3aa: CASSASPGQGPYEQYF

abundance: -
j_gene: TRBJ2-2
v_gene: TRBV15
d_gene: TRBD1
CDR3nt: TGTGCCACCAGCTCCCGACAGGGGGTGGACACCGGGGAGCTGTTTTTT
CDR3aa: CATSSRQGVDTGELFF

abundance: many
j_gene: TRBJ1-2
v_gene: TRBV7-9
d_gene: -
CDR3nt: TGTGCCAGCAGCTCCACGGGACGACTTTTGGGCTACACCTTC
CDR3aa: CASSSTGRLLGYTF

abundance: once
j_gene: TRBJ2-5
v_gene: TRBV24-1
d_gene: -
CDR3nt: TGTGCCACCAGTGACCCCGCGAAGACCCAGTACTTC
CDR3aa: CATSDPAKTQYF

abundance: -
j_gene: TRBJ1-4
v_gene: TRBV9
d_gene: -
CDR3nt: TGTGCCAGCAGCGTTACTCCAGGGGACAAACTGTTTTTT
CDR3aa: CASSVTPGDKLFF

abundance: -
j_gene: TRBJ2-2
v_gene: TRBV10-3
d_gene: TRBD1
CDR3nt: TGTGCCATCATGCGACAGGGCCACGGGGAGCTGTTTTTT
CDR3aa: CAIMRQGHGELFF

abundance: few
j_gene: TRBJ1-1
v_gene: TRBV7-3
d_gene: TRBD1
CDR3nt: TGTGCCAGCAGCCCCGAGGGGGCCGGGGCTTTCTTT
CDR3aa: CASSPEGAGAFF

abundance: -
j_gene: TRBJ1-3
v_gene: TRBV6-5
d_gene: -
CDR3nt: TGTGCCAGCAGCTCCGGACAGACATACTCTGGAAACACCATATATTTT
CDR3aa: CASSSGQTYSGNTIYF

abundance: -
j_gene: TRBJ1-3
v_gene: TRBV20-1
d_gene: TRBD1
CDR3nt: TGCAGTGCTAGCACCGGGACAGGGCTAGGAAACACCATATATTTT
CDR3aa: CSASTGTGLGNTIYF

abundance: -
j_gene: TRBJ1-2
v_gene: TRBV10-3
d_gene: TRBD1
CDR3nt: TGTGCCATCGGCTCGCGGGCCACAGGGGGCAATGGCTACACCTTC
CDR3aa: CAIGSRATGGNGYTF

abundance: many
j_gene: TRBJ2-7
v_gene: TRBV7-2
d_gene: -
CDR3nt: TGTGCCAGCAGAAAAGCCCACGGGCTCTACGAGCAGTACTTC
CDR3aa: CASRKAHGLYEQYF

abundance: -
j_gene: TRBJ1-2
v_gene: TRBV29-1
d_gene: -
CDR3nt: TGCAGCGTTGTGTACGATGGCTACACCTTC
CDR3aa: CSVVYDGYTF

abundance: few
j_gene: TRBJ2-7
v_gene: TRBV7-2
d_gene: -
CDR3nt: TGTGCCAGCAGCTTAGGCCAGGGTACTCCCTCCAACGAGCAGTACTTC
CDR3aa: CASSLGQGTPSNEQYF

abundance: many
j_gene: TRBJ1-2
v_gene: TRBV20-1
d_gene: TRBD1
CDR3nt: TGCAGTGCTAGAGATGCCCTCTCCCGGGACAGCATCTATGGCTACACCTTC
CDR3aa: CSARDALSRDSIYGYTF

abundance: -
j_gene: TRBJ2-6
v_gene: TRBV25-1
d_gene: -
CDR3nt: TGTGCCAGCAGTGACAATACGGGGGTAGGGGCCAACGTCCTGACTTTC
CDR3aa: CASSDNTGVGANVLTF

abundance: -
j_gene: TRBJ2-7
v_gene: TRBV11-1
d_gene: TRBD1
CDR3nt: TGTGCCAGCAGTGCTAGAAACCAGGGGGCTAGCGAGCAGTACTTC
CDR3aa: CASSARNQGASEQYF

abundance: many
j_gene: TRBJ1-4
v_gene: TRBV6-2/TRBV6-3
d_gene: -
CDR3nt: TGTGCCAGCAGAGGGGAGGTAAAACTGTTTTTT
CDR3aa: CASRGEVKLFF

abundance: -
j_gene: TRBJ2-5
v_gene: TRBV10-3
d_gene: TRBD1
CDR3nt: TGTGCCATCAGTGAGTCCGTTACAGGGGGAACTGAGACTAGTCGGGCGACCCAGTACTTC
CDR3aa: CAISESVTGGTETSRATQYF

abundance: many
j_gene: TRBJ2-2
v_gene: TRBV2
d_gene: TRBD2
CDR3nt: TGTGCCAGCAGTGAAGCGGGAGGGCCCTCCGGGGAGCTGTTTTTT
CDR3aa: CASSEAGGPSGELFF

abundance: -
j_gene: TRBJ2-7
v_gene: TRBV29-1
d_gene: -
CDR3nt: TGCGCCAGCGGCGGGGGCAGGATGCACGAGCAGTACTTC
CDR3aa: CASGGGRMHEQYF

abundance: once
j_gene: TRBJ2-2
v_gene: TRBV30
d_gene: -
CDR3nt: TGTGCCTGGAGTGTTCCTGGGGCTTGGGAGCTGTTTTTT
CDR3aa: CAWSVPGAWELFF

abundance: many
j_gene: TRBJ1-1
v_gene: TRBV10-3
d_gene: TRBD1
CDR3nt: TGTGCCATCAGTGGGCAGGGGGTCAACACTGAAGCTTTCTTT
CDR3aa: CAISGQGVNTEAFF

abundance: many
j_gene: TRBJ1-4
v_gene: TRBV6-5
d_gene: -
CDR3nt: TGTGCCAGCAGTCCGCCGGGACAAGTGAATGAAAAACTGTTTTTT
CDR3aa: CASSPPGQVNEKLFF

abundance: few
j_gene: TRBJ2-2
v_gene: TRBV24-1
d_gene: TRBD1
CDR3nt: TGTGCCACCAGTGAGGGACAGACTAACACCGGGGAGCTGTTTTTT
CDR3aa: CATSEGQTNTGELFF

abundance: many
j_gene: TRBJ1-2
v_gene: TRBV30
d_gene: TRBD1
CDR3nt: TGTGCCTACAGGGGGCAAGGCACTGGGGGCTACACCTTC
CDR3aa: CAYRGQGTGGYTF

abundance: many
j_gene: TRBJ2-7
v_gene: TRBV20-1
d_gene: TRBD2
CDR3nt: TGCAGTGCTAGAGCGGTTCCGGGACTAGCGGGTGCGACCTACGAGCAGTACTTC
CDR3aa: CSARAVPGLAGATYEQYF

abundance: many
j_gene: TRBJ2-5
v_gene: TRBV20-1
d_gene: TRBD1
CDR3nt: TGCAGTGCTACCGGGACAGGAGAGACCCAGTACTTC
CDR3aa: CSATGTGETQYF

abundance: -
j_gene: TRBJ1-5
v_gene: TRBV2
d_gene: -
CDR3nt: TGTGCTTCGGGGACGGCGGGCCAGCCCCAGCATTTT
CDR3aa: CASGTAGQPQHF

abundance: many
j_gene: TRBJ1-2
v_gene: TRBV7-9
d_gene: TRBD1
CDR3nt: TGTGCCAGCAGCTTAGAGGTCAGGGGGCACGGCTACACCTTC
CDR3aa: CASSLEVRGHGYTF

abundance: -
j_gene: TRBJ2-7
v_gene: TRBV5-1
d_gene: TRBD1
CDR3nt: TGCGCCAGCATCCGACAGGGCTCCTACGAGCAGTACTTC
CDR3aa: CASIRQGSYEQYF